Listed here are 17 T cell receptor beta chains from one sample, sequenced in a study of metastatic and nonmetastatic thyroid tumors. Patients were all untreated before their thyroid surgery. TCRdb re-called clones from the PCR reads using MiXCR. The table has tens of thousands of clones, 22% seen once. Source material: blood. The receptors were sampled from a female donor with papillary thyroid cancer or a benign thyroid nodule (not recorded which). Some clones in this sample may be carry-over from other donors' samples.

This clone was seen at least ten times. The CDR3, as DNA: TGTGCCTGGAGACGAAGCGGGGCGGGGAATCAGCCCCAGCATTTT. The encoded protein is CAWRRSGAGNQPQHF. V is TRBV30 and J is TRBJ1-5, with D tentatively TRBD1 (5 bases). Trimming stripped 3 bases from V and 4 bases from J, with 16 bases between. The CDR3 consists of 15 residues. Germline V gives CDR1 GTSNPN, CDR2 SVGIG (reference sequence).

This clone was counted many times. The chain has TRBV13 and TRBJ1-4; 8 positions agree with TRBD1. Trimming at V came to 4 bases and at J to 7 bases, leaving 11 bases not matched to a gene. Germline loops: CDR1 PRHDT, CDR2 FYEKMQ (reference sequence). The CDR3 is made up of 16 amino acids. DNA of the CDR3: TGTGCCAGCAGCTCGACCTTCAGGGGGCTGGCTGAAAAACTGTTTTTT. Its translation is CASSSTFRGLAEKLFF.

This clone was detected ten times or more. This chain uses TRBV4-1 with TRBJ1-4; perhaps TRBD1 as D (5 bases). V was shortened by 4 bases and J by 6 bases, with 12 bases between the two germline ends. Per the germline V gene, CDR1 is MGHRA and CDR2 is YSYEKL. This CDR3 is 14 amino acids long. CDR3 in amino acids: CASSLTPGHEKLFF. The CDR3 coding sequence is TGCGCCAGCAGCCTGACACCAGGGCATGAAAAACTGTTTTTT.

Comments on this clone: A junction boundary mismatches the germline segment, possibly from a read error. The chain uses TRBV9 and TRBJ2-7; D may correspond to TRBD1 or TRBD2 (5 bases each). Per the germline V gene, CDR1 is SGDLS and CDR2 is YYNGEE. This CDR3 is 14 amino acids long. The CDR3 sequence: CASSVGPGNYDQYF. The CDR3 nucleotides read TGTGCCAGTAGCGTAGGTCCAGGGAACTACGATCAGTACTTC.

There are many counts of this clone. This sequence joins TRBV3-1 and TRBJ1-1; unclear D gene. The germline V and J ends were trimmed by 0 bases and 7 bases, with 9 bases remaining between them. Germline CDR1 and CDR2: LGHDT and YNNKEL (reference sequence). This CDR3 comprises 13 residues. CDR3 nucleotides: TGTGCCAGCAGCCAAGATCCGGACGGTGAAGCTTTCTTT. Protein product: CASSQDPDGEAFF.

This clone has a handful of counts. The V call is TRBV6-1, the J call TRBJ2-2; TRBD2 agrees at 14 bases. The CDR3 runs 15 residues. Trimming at V came to 6 bases and at J to 3 bases, leaving 0 bases not matched to a gene. Per the germline V gene, CDR1 is MNHNS and CDR2 is SASEGT. CDR3 sequence: CASRGLAGDTGELFF. The CDR3 DNA sequence: TGTGCCAGCAGGGGACTAGCGGGAGACACCGGGGAGCTGTTTTTT.

V and J are TRBV24-1 and TRBJ2-3; 12 nucleotides line up with TRBD2. The germline V gene encodes CDR1 KGHDR and CDR2 SFDVKD. The length of the CDR3 is 18 residues. V was pared by 0 bases and J by 2 bases, with 5 bases of the junction left unmatched. The CDR3 protein is CATSDLGLAGRPTDTQYF. CDR3 in DNA: TGTGCCACCAGTGATTTGGGACTAGCGGGAAGACCCACAGATACGCAGTATTTT.

By share of the sample, this clone is medium-sized (0.01 to 0.1%). The chain links TRBV6-1 to TRBJ1-2, with TRBD1 identical over 7 bases. There are 14 residues in the CDR3. CDR1 is MNHNS, CDR2 SASEGT, per germline. With V trimmed by 6 bases and J by 2 bases, 6 bases remained unmatched. CDR3 bases: TGTGCCAGCAGGAACAGGGGAGGAAACTATGGCTACACCTTC. It yields the protein CASRNRGGNYGYTF.

The J gene is TRBJ2-1, the V gene TRBV11-1, with 8 bases identical to TRBD2. V lost 2 bases and J lost 7; bases outside the gene matches: 10. The V gene's germline CDR1 is SGHAT and CDR2 FQDESV (reference sequence). The CDR3 contains 16 residues. The CDR3 spells CASSLFAGGPENEQFF. For the CDR3, the DNA is TGTGCCAGCAGCTTATTTGCGGGGGGCCCCGAAAATGAGCAGTTCTTC.

Sample share makes this clone medium-sized (0.01 to 0.1%). This chain uses TRBV7-9 with TRBJ2-7; D is unresolved. Germline CDR1 reads SEHNR; CDR2 reads FQNEAQ (reference sequence). The CDR3 is made up of 12 amino acids. Trimming removed 5 bases from V and 7 bases from J, with 12 bases in between. In DNA form, the CDR3 reads TGTGCCAGCAGCCCCCCAGGTGGGGAGCAGTACTTC. The encoded protein is CASSPPGGEQYF.

This clone was seen at least ten times. The CDR3 DNA reads as TGTGCCAGCAGCGAATCGATAAAGCCCCGATGGGGTGAAAAACTGTTTTTT. This codes for CASSESIKPRWGEKLFF. This sequence joins TRBV7-2 and TRBJ1-4; the D is unclear. The CDR3 totals 17 residues. V lost 5 bases and J 7 bases, leaving 23 bases between the germline ends. Germline loops: CDR1 SGHTA, CDR2 FQGNSA.

Remarks on this clone: One end of the junction does not line up with germline, which may come from a read error. The same CDR3 arises from other DNA sequences in this sample as well. V gene TRBV3-1 combines with J gene TRBJ2-5; D may match TRBD1 or TRBD2 (5 bases each). The CDR3 consists of 13 residues. The germline gives CDR1 LGHDT, CDR2 YNNKEL (reference sequence). CDR3 region: CASSLRDQETQYF. CDR3 coding DNA: TGTGCCAGCAGCCTTCGGGACCAAGAGACCCAGTACTTT.

This clone was seen more than once but under ten times. Relative to the germline gene, one junction end is altered; a read error may explain this. V gene TRBV24-1 combines with J gene TRBJ2-6; 8 positions agree with TRBD1. The CDR3 runs to 16 residues. Germline lookup yields CDR1 KGHDR and CDR2 SFDVKD. CDR3 loop: CATSDPGGCGDNVLTF. Written as DNA, the CDR3 is TGTGCCACCAGTGACCCAGGGGGCTGTGGGGACAACGTCCTGACTTTC.

This chain links TRBV20-1 with TRBJ2-7; 11 nucleotides match TRBD1. With V trimmed by 2 bases and J by 3 bases, 9 bases remained unmatched. Germline V gene sequence: CDR1 DFQATT, CDR2 SNEGSKA (reference sequence). The CDR3 runs 16 residues. The CDR3 nucleotides are TGCAGTGCTAGATCCGCCCGGGACAGGGGGGACTACGAGCAGTACTTC. This codes for CSARSARDRGDYEQYF.

V gene TRBV12-3 or TRBV12-4 combines with J gene TRBJ2-2, with TRBD1 matching over 7 bases. The CDR3 is 14 amino acids. V lost 6 bases and J lost 5; bases outside the gene matches: 6. The CDR3 coding sequence is TGTGCCAGCAGCAAAAAGACAGGGACCGGGGAGCTGTTTTTT. This codes for CASSKKTGTGELFF.

This clone was recorded at least ten times. A read error is possible here, since a much larger clone lies one base away. The chain is built from TRBV4-2 and TRBJ2-7, with D possibly matching TRBD1 (5 bases). Germline V CDR1 and CDR2: LGHNA, YNFKEQ. The CDR3 is made up of 14 amino acids. Trimming shortened V by 1 base and J by 3 bases, and 10 bases separated the two germline ends. The CDR3 DNA sequence: TGTGCCAGCAGCCAAGGGAGACAGCTCTACGAGCAGTACTTC. Protein product: CASSQGRQLYEQYF.

This rearrangement joins TRBV20-1 to TRBJ2-7; D remains ambiguous. V was pared by 0 bases and J by 6 bases, with 9 bases between. The V gene's germline CDR1 is DFQATT and CDR2 SNEGSKA (reference sequence). This CDR3 is 12 amino acids long. CDR3 sequence reads: CSAREASSEQYF. The CDR3 region has the DNA TGCAGTGCTAGAGAGGCTAGTAGCGAGCAGTACTTC.